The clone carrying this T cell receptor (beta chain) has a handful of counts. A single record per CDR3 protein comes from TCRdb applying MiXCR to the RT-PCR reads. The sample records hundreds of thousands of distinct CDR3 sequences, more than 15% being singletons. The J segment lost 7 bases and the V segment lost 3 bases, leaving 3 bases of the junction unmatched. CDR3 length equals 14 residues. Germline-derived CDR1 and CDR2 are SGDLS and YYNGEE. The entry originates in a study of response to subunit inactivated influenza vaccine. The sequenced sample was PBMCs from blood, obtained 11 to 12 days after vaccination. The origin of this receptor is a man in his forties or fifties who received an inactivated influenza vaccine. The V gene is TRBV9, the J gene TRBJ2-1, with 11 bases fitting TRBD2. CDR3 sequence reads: CASSALAGGNEQFF. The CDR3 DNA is TGTGCCAGCAGCGCCCTAGCGGGAGGAAATGAGCAGTTCTTC.